The entry that follows covers one T cell receptor beta chain sequence. What it recognizes is unknown. This entry comes from a study of T cell responses to AZD1222 COVID-19 vaccine. Overall study results and limits: The study sampled repertoires only after the peak T cell response.

TCRdb's copy holds only in-frame clones and misses some; the assay was immunoSEQ multiplex PCR. This repertoire shows approximately 170,000 clones, approximately 94% found once; its top ten account for just over 5%. Per the germline V gene, CDR1 is SGHNT and CDR2 is YYREEE (reference sequence). The CDR3 covers 16 residues. The V segment lost 6 bases and the J segment 2 bases; nucleotides outside the gene matches: 10. The sequence came from an adult who received the AZD1222 COVID-19 vaccine. The sequences come from peripheral blood, collected 28 days after the second AZD1222 dose. The chain carries TRBV5-4 and TRBJ2-5; the match to TRBD2 covers 10 bases. CDR3 DNA: TGTGCCAGCACCTCAGCGGGACTAGCGACACAAGAGACCCAGTACTTC. Translated, it gives CASTSAGLATQETQYF.